One T cell receptor (beta chain) is described in this entry. This sample stems from a study of neurological immune-mediated disorders. TCRdb ran MiXCR on the 5' RACE reads and lists one entry per CDR3 protein. In the table there are 11,000 to 15,000 distinct CDR3 sequences, about 10% of which are singletons. The CDR3 has 16 residues. V lost 5 bases and J 1 base, leaving 15 bases between the germline ends. The germline V gene encodes CDR1 MDHEN and CDR2 SYDVKM. The sequence was collected from a woman aged 40 to 49 in good health. The V call is TRBV28, the J call TRBJ1-5; TRBD1 might be the D (5 bases). Source material: PBMCs. The CDR3 reads CASSPRRGKSNQPQHF. CDR3 sequence (DNA): TGTGCCAGCAGTCCGCGGAGGGGAAAAAGCAATCAGCCCCAGCATTTT.